This T cell receptor (beta chain) appears in the sequencing data of a study of cytomegalovirus exposure and HLA in healthy donors. Details on this clone: Antigen unknown.

60 Vbeta and 13 Jbeta primers were used in PCR. Some clones are missing from TCRdb's copy, which holds only in-frame ones; the method was immunoSEQ multiplex PCR. The top ten clones hold 1.9% of a sample with under 250,000 clones, roughly 79% of them seen once. Study-level points and caveats: Other equally common chains were less clonally expanded than HLA-associated TCR beta chains, a later analysis showed. An assumption of roughly uniform sequencing depth across donors underlay the presence/absence analyses. High sensitivity and specificity were reportedly achieved when the classifier diagnosed cytomegalovirus status.

Germline values: CDR1 SNHLY, CDR2 FYNNEI. This CDR3 has 14 amino acids. Trimming stripped 2 bases from V and 7 bases from J, with 9 bases between. The specimen was PBMCs. This chain joins TRBV2 and TRBJ1-6; D is unresolved. This receptor was identified in a man aged 25-45 years in good health and CMV-seronegative. The CDR3: CASSERSGNSPLHF. The CDR3 DNA is TGTGCCAGCAGTGAAAGGTCCGGGAATTCACCCCTCCACTTT.